This T cell receptor (beta chain) was captured by sequencing in a study of CD8 T cells in ankylosing spondylitis. Study conclusions and caveats: Reportedly, significant enrichment of disease-linked clones occurred in matched ankylosing spondylitis synovial fluid. Fewer than ten highly homologous variants made up a TCR beta motif, and this motif appeared characteristic of ankylosing spondylitis blood. Some of the motif variants had earlier been found in reactive arthritis patients' fluid and blood.

Trimming took off 2 bases at V and 5 bases at J, with 6 bases between the two ends. CDR1 is LNHNV, CDR2 YYDKDF, per germline (reference sequence). CDR3 length: 12 residues. Making use of molecular barcodes, quantitative 5'-RACE generated TCR beta libraries. Using its own MiXCR run on the 5' RACE reads, TCRdb lists one record per CDR3 protein. The repertoire consists of about 800,000 distinct CDR3 sequences, with 10% to 15% occurring once and the leading ten covering roughly 0.51%. On this clonotype: Its antigen is not identified.

This sequence originates from a male donor with ankylosing spondylitis. The rearrangement uses TRBV15 and TRBJ2-5; no firm D call. What was sequenced was blood, either unsorted or a sorted T cell fraction (not recorded which). The CDR3 here is CATSRSRETQYF. The CDR3 bases are TGTGCCACCAGCAGATCGAGGGAGACCCAGTACTTC.